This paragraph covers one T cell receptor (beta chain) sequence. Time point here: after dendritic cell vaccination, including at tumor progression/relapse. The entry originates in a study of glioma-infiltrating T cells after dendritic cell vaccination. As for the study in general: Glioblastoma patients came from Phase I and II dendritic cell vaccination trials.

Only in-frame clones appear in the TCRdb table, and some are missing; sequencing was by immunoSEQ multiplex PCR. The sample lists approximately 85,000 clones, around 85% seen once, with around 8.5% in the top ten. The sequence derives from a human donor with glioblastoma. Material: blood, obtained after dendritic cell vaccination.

This CDR3 is CASTDLTRGGRIEKLFF. The CDR3 DNA reads as TGCGCCAGCACGGACCTGACTCGGGGGGGGCGTATTGAAAAACTGTTTTTT. The V and J genes are TRBV10-1 and TRBJ1-4; maybe TRBD1 (6 bases). In germline, CDR1 is WNHNN, CDR2 SYGVQD (reference sequence). Trimming left V 7 bases short and J 7 bases short, with 25 bases between. The CDR3 has 17 residues.